The 25 T cell receptor beta chains below all came from one sample that was sequenced in a study of T cell repertoires in cytomegalovirus infection. TCRdb used MiXCR to reprocess the reads, holding one entry per CDR3 protein. The repertoire has 350,000 to 550,000 distinct CDR3 sequences, about 33% of them found once; the top ten carry about 13%. Sequenced: PBMCs. Receptors originate from a human donor in good health (CMV status not recorded). Some clones in this sample may be carry-over from other donors' samples.

Details on this clonotype: The junction and the germline gene differ at one end; a read error may be behind it. V is TRBV7-6 and J is TRBJ2-3; D is perhaps TRBD2 (7 bases). The CDR3 length is 15 residues. In germline, CDR1 is SGHVS, CDR2 FNYEAQ. For the CDR3, the DNA is TGTGCCAGCATCCATTCCGCGGGGGCTCCCTATACGAAGTATTTT. It is translated as CASIHSAGAPYTKYF. The entire variable domain, with the rest obtained from reference TRBV7-6 and TRBJ2-3, is as follows: GAGVSQSPRYKVTKRGQDVALRCDPISGHVSLYWYRQALGQGPEFLTYFNYEAQQDKSGLPNDRFSAERPEGSISTLTIQRTEQRDSAMYRCASIHSAGAPYTKYFGPGTRLTVL.

This chain links TRBV27 with TRBJ1-1; 8 nucleotides line up with TRBD1. Germline trimming cut 7 bases from V and 4 bases from J; bases unmatched to any gene: 8. Germline CDR1 is MNHEY and CDR2 is SMNVEV (reference sequence). This CDR3 has 14 amino acids. The CDR3: CASTPRGRATEAFF. CDR3 bases: TGTGCCAGCACTCCCAGGGGGCGCGCCACTGAAGCTTTCTTT.

The gene calls are TRBV7-9 and TRBJ1-3; D unresolved. V was clipped by 3 bases and J by 0 bases, with 15 bases between them. This CDR3 contains 17 residues. Germline V lookup: CDR1 SEHNR, CDR2 FQNEAQ (reference sequence). CDR3 sequence: CASSFESVITSGNTIYF. DNA of the CDR3: TGTGCCAGCAGCTTCGAGAGTGTAATCACCTCTGGAAACACCATATATTTT.

The genes are TRBV14 and TRBJ1-1, with 8 positions matching TRBD1. The CDR3 covers 14 residues. Germline V gives CDR1 SGHDN, CDR2 FVKESK. Germline trimming cut 2 bases from V and 8 bases from J; bases unmatched to any gene: 7. The CDR3 nucleotides read TGTGCCAGCAGCCAAAATCAGGGGGCCCGAGAAGCTTTCTTT. Translating it yields CASSQNQGAREAFF.

In its sample, this clonotype was seen a few times. This chain uses TRBV6-5 with TRBJ1-1; D is unclear. The germline V gene encodes CDR1 MNHEY and CDR2 SVGAGI. The CDR3 loop spans 12 amino acids. Trimming took off 6 bases at V and 4 bases at J, with 9 bases between the two ends. In nucleotides, the CDR3 is TGTGCCAGCAGCCCTGGATTCACTGAAGCTTTCTTT. Translated, it gives CASSPGFTEAFF.

The rearrangement uses TRBV4-1 and TRBJ2-7; a weak D match, TRBD1 (6 bases). This CDR3 contains 16 residues. CDR1 MGHRA and CDR2 YSYEKL come from the germline V gene. The V and J ends lost 0 bases and 3 bases respectively, with 15 bases between them. CDR3 coding DNA: TGCGCCAGCAGCCAAGAATTCCCAGGGGTGGGCTACGAGCAGTACTTC. Translated: CASSQEFPGVGYEQYF.

This clonotype was seen only a few times. V gene TRBV19 combines with J gene TRBJ2-7; tentative D call: TRBD2 (6 bases). The CDR3 extends over 14 amino acids. Between the trimmed V and J ends, which lost 4 bases and 3 bases, there was a span of 13 bases. The germline V gene has CDR1 LNHDA and CDR2 SQIVND (reference sequence). The CDR3 protein is CASSRGDGVYEQYF. The CDR3 coding sequence is TGTGCCAGTAGTAGGGGGGACGGGGTCTACGAGCAGTACTTC.

This chain links TRBV3-1 with TRBJ1-4; D not certain. Per the germline V gene, CDR1 is LGHDT and CDR2 is YNNKEL (reference sequence). V dropped 4 bases and J dropped 2 bases, with 8 bases sitting between them. The CDR3 loop spans 14 amino acids. The CDR3 loop is CASSLGITNEKLFF. For the CDR3, the DNA is TGTGCCAGCAGCCTGGGAATCACTAATGAAAAACTGTTTTTT.

The rearrangement joins TRBV9 to TRBJ1-3, with TRBD1 matching 11 bases. Germline V lookup: CDR1 SGDLS, CDR2 YYNGEE. Unmatched junction bases numbered 6, after V lost 5 bases and J lost 8 bases. The CDR3 contains 14 residues. The CDR3 here is CASRSGQGADTIYF. The CDR3, as DNA: TGTGCCAGCAGGAGCGGACAGGGGGCGGACACCATATATTTT.

A word on this clonotype: The junction shows a germline mismatch at one end, possibly a read error. CDR3 DNA sequence: TGTGCCAGCAGCTTGCTCGGGATAGGCACTTCGTTT. The encoded protein is CASSLLGIGTSF. V is TRBV5-5 and J is TRBJ1-1, with no clear D. Germline V CDR1 and CDR2: SGHKS, YYEKEE (reference sequence). The CDR3 covers 12 residues.

Comment on this clonotype: This sequence may be a read error, since a much larger clone differs from it by one base. V and J are TRBV7-2 and TRBJ1-1, with 8 bases lining up with TRBD1. V lost 7 bases and J lost 3; bases outside the gene matches: 7. This CDR3 contains 14 residues. From germline, CDR1 is SGHTA and CDR2 FQGNSA. As DNA, the CDR3 is TGTGCCAGCAACATCAGACAGGGGTACACTGAAGCTTTCTTT. Protein product: CASNIRQGYTEAFF.

This clonotype was found a few times. The chain joins TRBV4-3 to TRBJ1-5, with 7 positions matching TRBD1. CDR1 is LGHNA, CDR2 YSLEER, per germline. This CDR3 contains 16 residues. V was clipped by 0 bases and J by 5 bases; unmatched bases: 7. The DNA of the CDR3 is TGCGCCAGCAGCCAAGACGCGATGACAGGGTATCAGCCCCAGCATTTT. Translating it yields CASSQDAMTGYQPQHF.

The chain has TRBV7-9 and TRBJ2-3; 8 bases fit TRBD2. V trimming: 6 bases; J trimming: 1 base; junction bases outside the gene matches: 9. The CDR3 totals 16 residues. Germline values: CDR1 SEHNR, CDR2 FQNEAQ (reference sequence). The CDR3 sequence: CASRPKRGQGTDTQYF. DNA of the CDR3: TGTGCCAGCAGACCCAAGCGGGGGCAGGGCACAGATACGCAGTATTTT.

This clonotype was counted a few times. The V call is TRBV6-1, the J call TRBJ1-5; no clear D. The germline V gene has CDR1 MNHNS and CDR2 SASEGT. V was pared by 3 bases and J by 0 bases, with 12 bases between. The CDR3 has 16 residues. CDR3 sequence (DNA): TGTGCCAGCAGTGAGCTCCGGAGCTATAGCAATCAGCCCCAGCATTTT. It translates to CASSELRSYSNQPQHF.

This clonotype appeared many times. The chain combines TRBV2 with TRBJ1-2, with D hard to call. The V end lost 8 bases, the J end lost 7 bases, and 8 bases lay between the germline ends. Germline lookup yields CDR1 SNHLY and CDR2 FYNNEI. The CDR3 length is 10 residues. CDR3 nucleotide sequence: TGTGCCAGCCAGAACGGTGGCTACACCTTC. Amino acids: CASQNGGYTF.

The chain combines TRBV9 with TRBJ2-5; 10 bases map to TRBD2. The CDR3 spans 15 residues. Germline V gene data show CDR1 as SGDLS and CDR2 as YYNGEE. After removal of 4 bases from V and 4 bases from J, the junction contained 7 bases not matched to a gene. The CDR3 is CASSKSGGAGETQYF. CDR3 DNA: TGTGCCAGCAGCAAAAGCGGGGGGGCCGGAGAGACCCAGTACTTC. Full variable domain (remainder filled in from reference TRBV9 and TRBJ2-5): DSGVTQTPKHLITATGQRVTLRCSPRSGDLSVYWYQQSLDQGLQFLIQYYNGEERAKGNILERFSAQQFPDLHSELNLSSLELGDSALYFCASSKSGGAGETQYFGPGTRLLVL.

The chain couples TRBV4-3 to TRBJ2-3; D is undetermined. This CDR3 comprises 13 residues. In germline, CDR1 is LGHNA, CDR2 YSLEER. The V end lost 4 bases, the J end lost 6 bases, and 11 bases lay between the germline ends. In nucleotides, the CDR3 is TGCGCCAGCAGCCTCCGAATGGGGGATACGCAGTATTTT. Protein sequence: CASSLRMGDTQYF.

V usage is TRBV20-1 and J usage is TRBJ2-5; possible D gene TRBD2, 6 bases. The CDR3 length is 13 residues. The V gene lost 1 base and the J gene lost 4 bases, with 10 bases spanning the gap. Per the germline V gene, CDR1 is DFQATT and CDR2 is SNEGSKA (reference sequence). The CDR3 coding sequence is TGCAGTGCTAGAGTCCCCGGGGGAGAGACCCAGTACTTC. This sequence encodes CSARVPGGETQYF.

This clonotype was seen repeatedly, ten times or more. This chain joins TRBV12-3 or TRBV12-4 and TRBJ1-1; D is ambiguous. This CDR3 has 15 residues. Trimming pared 3 bases from V and 4 bases from J, leaving 15 bases between. The CDR3 region is CASSFIVRLFTEAFF. The CDR3 coding sequence is TGTGCCAGCAGTTTTATCGTCAGGCTGTTCACTGAAGCTTTCTTT.

In this sample, this clonotype turned up once. The gene calls are TRBV6-5 and TRBJ2-1, with TRBD2 matching over 12 bases. CDR1 MNHEY and CDR2 SVGAGI come from the germline V gene. The length of the CDR3 is 14 residues. The ends lost 6 bases at V and 8 bases at J; junction bases unmatched: 5. The CDR3 sequence: CASRLAGGHDEQFF. The CDR3 DNA follows: TGTGCCAGCAGGCTAGCGGGGGGGCACGATGAGCAGTTCTTC.

A remark on this clonotype: The germline gene is not matched at one end of the junction; a read error may be the cause. V usage is TRBV6-2 or TRBV6-3 and J usage is TRBJ2-5; D might be TRBD1 or TRBD2, each matching 5 bases. The CDR3 extends over 16 amino acids. The V gene's germline CDR1 is MNHEY and CDR2 SVGEGT. The CDR3 reads CASSHDRGPEAETHYF. The CDR3 DNA follows: TGTGCCAGCAGCCACGACCGGGGACCAGAGGCCGAGACCCATTACTTC.

This clonotype was counted a few times. The chain couples TRBV11-2 to TRBJ1-2, with 8 bases lining up with TRBD1. CDR1 and CDR2 (germline): SGHAT, FQNNGV. CDR3 length: 14 residues. With 3 bases clipped from V and 7 bases from J, the junction kept 7 bases outside the gene matches. The CDR3 DNA sequence: TGTGCCAGCAGCTTTCGGACAGGGCGAAGTGGCTACACCTTC. Amino acid sequence: CASSFRTGRSGYTF.

The J gene is TRBJ2-7, the V gene TRBV29-1; 8 bases line up with TRBD1. This CDR3 is 12 amino acids long. Germline V gene lookup returns CDR1 SQVTM and CDR2 ANQGSEA. The J segment lost 7 bases and the V segment lost 4 bases, leaving 6 bases of the junction unmatched. DNA of the CDR3: TGCAGCGTTGGGACAGGGCGTCGGGAGCAGTACTTC. This encodes CSVGTGRREQYF.

This clonotype was detected many times. The rearrangement links TRBV5-1 to TRBJ1-1; no definite D call. From germline, CDR1 is SGHRS and CDR2 YFSETQ. This CDR3 contains 15 residues. Deletions cut 0 bases from V and 3 bases from J, with 12 bases between. The CDR3 DNA reads TGCGCCAGCAGCTTGGGGGTAAATGACGACACTGAAGCTTTCTTT. Amino acid sequence: CASSLGVNDDTEAFF.

As to this clonotype: A clone one base away is much larger, so this may be a read error. The conserved closing phenylalanine or tryptophan is absent in this CDR3, likely reflecting a read error. The chain couples TRBV7-4 to TRBJ2-4; D perhaps matches TRBD1 (5 bases). The CDR3 consists of 14 residues. Trimming shortened V by 7 bases and J by 5 bases, and 15 bases separated the two germline ends. Germline assignment: CDR1 SGHVT and CDR2 SQSDAQ. CDR3 residues: CASTLGAWENIQYL. The CDR3 DNA reads TGTGCCAGCACCCTAGGGGCTTGGGAAAACATTCAGTACTTA.